This T cell receptor beta chain emerged from a study of chemoradiotherapy in HPV16-positive cancers. Repeated repertoire sampling spanned the course of chemoradiotherapy. The method was immunoSEQ multiplex PCR; TCRdb's version includes in-frame clones alone and lacks a portion of them. The sample carries under 25,000 clones, about 80% recorded once. The germline V and J ends were trimmed by 1 base and 10 bases, with 8 bases remaining between them. This CDR3 spans 13 amino acids. Germline CDR1 and CDR2: SEHNR and FQNEAQ (reference sequence). This chain joins TRBV7-9 and TRBJ2-6; TRBD1 might be the D (6 bases). The clonotype was recovered from a human donor with HPV-associated anogenital cancer. The sequencing used blood, collected from a patient who underwent chemoradiotherapy. The CDR3 DNA reads as TGTGCCAGCAGCTTAGGACAGGAAAACGTCCTGACTTTC. Protein: CASSLGQENVLTF.